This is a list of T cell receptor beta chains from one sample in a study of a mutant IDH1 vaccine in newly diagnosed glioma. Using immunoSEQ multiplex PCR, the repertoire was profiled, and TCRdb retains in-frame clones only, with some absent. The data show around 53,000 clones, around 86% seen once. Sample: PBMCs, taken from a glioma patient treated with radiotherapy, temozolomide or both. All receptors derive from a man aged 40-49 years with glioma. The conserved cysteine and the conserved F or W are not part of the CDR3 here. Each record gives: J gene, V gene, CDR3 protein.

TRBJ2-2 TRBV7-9 ASSWTGVSKRRGELF
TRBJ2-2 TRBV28 AAGAGSWTGELF
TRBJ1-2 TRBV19 ASSIQGSYGYT
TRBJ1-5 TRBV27 ASSPRDTRQPQH
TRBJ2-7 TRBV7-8 ASSLAGDRDSYEQY
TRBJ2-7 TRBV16 ASSQVGTGFYEQY
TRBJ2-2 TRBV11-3 ASSFRDPGELF
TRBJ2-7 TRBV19 ASSEDHVSYEQY
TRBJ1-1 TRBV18 ASLQDQGRTEAF
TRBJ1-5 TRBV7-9 ASSPPGQGYQPQH
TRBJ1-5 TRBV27 ASSLEGPRPQH
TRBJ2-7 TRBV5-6 ASSLASQGAYEQY
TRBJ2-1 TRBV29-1 SVWDNPEQF
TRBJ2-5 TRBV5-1 ASRGLAGAAETQY
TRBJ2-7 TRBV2 ASSLYSGNTYEQY